The rows below give T cell receptor beta chains drawn from one sample of a study of cytomegalovirus exposure and HLA in healthy donors. Here immunoSEQ multiplex PCR was the method, and the copy in TCRdb shows in-frame clones only, minus some. The data contain some 190,000 clones, 82% of them seen just once; the ten biggest clones take up 1.5%. The sequenced material came from PBMCs. These receptor sequences come from a man aged 40-50 years in good health and CMV-seronegative. The CDR3 runs from the conserved cysteine through the conserved F or W. D genes are given only for firm matches. Not every row has a clone size; where given, it reads once, few, many or a size class.

v_gene,d_gene,abundance,j_gene,CDR3aa,CDR3nt
TRBV28,.,few,TRBJ2-7,CAAATSSYEQYF,TGTGCCGCCGCTACGAGCTCCTACGAGCAGTACTTC
TRBV6-6,.,.,TRBJ1-2,CASGMQGGYTF,TGTGCCAGTGGGATGCAGGGCGGCTACACCTTC
TRBV15,.,.,TRBJ1-2,CATYTRGKNYGYTF,TGTGCCACCTATACCAGAGGGAAGAACTATGGCTACACCTTC
TRBV11-2,.,once,TRBJ2-7,CASSLEAYSYEQYF,TGTGCCAGCAGCTTAGAAGCCTACTCCTACGAGCAGTACTTC
TRBV7-2,.,.,TRBJ1-2,CASSLSEGPYGYTF,TGTGCCAGCAGCTTATCTGAGGGCCCCTATGGCTACACCTTC
TRBV5-4,.,.,TRBJ2-5,CASSFDSRETQYF,TGTGCCAGCAGCTTCGACTCCCGCGAGACCCAGTACTTC
TRBV7-9,TRBD2,.,TRBJ2-7,CASIPTAGVAVNEQYF,TGTGCCAGCATCCCGACGGCGGGGGTGGCAGTTAACGAGCAGTACTTC
TRBV28,TRBD1,.,TRBJ2-7,CASNGRTGGNEQYF,TGTGCCAGCAACGGTCGGACAGGGGGCAACGAGCAGTACTTC
TRBV6-6,TRBD2,.,TRBJ2-4,CASTLIAGGDIQYF,TGTGCCAGCACCCTTATTGCGGGAGGAGACATTCAGTACTTC
TRBV5-5,TRBD1,few,TRBJ1-1,CASTRTGGGEAFF,TGTGCCAGCACCAGGACAGGGGGCGGTGAAGCTTTCTTT
TRBV27,TRBD1,.,TRBJ1-3,CASSPSRQGRTPGNTIYF,TGTGCCAGCAGTCCCTCCAGACAGGGTAGAACTCCTGGAAACACCATATATTTT
TRBV27,.,.,TRBJ2-7,CASSLGGGALYEQYF,TGTGCCAGCAGTTTGGGGGGAGGTGCCCTCTACGAGCAGTACTTC
TRBV5-5,.,.,TRBJ2-2,CASSSPRQAANTGELFF,TGTGCCAGCAGCTCCCCCAGACAGGCTGCGAACACCGGGGAGCTGTTTTTT
TRBV6-5,TRBD1,.,TRBJ2-5,CASSAGTGSRSSYF,TGTGCCAGCAGTGCTGGGACAGGGTCTCGGTCTTCATACTTC
TRBV19,.,.,TRBJ2-2,CASSIDIVRVGELFF,TGTGCCAGTAGTATAGATATAGTGAGGGTTGGGGAGCTGTTTTTT
TRBV7-8,TRBD1,.,TRBJ2-5,CASSEDRAETQYF,TGTGCCAGCAGCGAGGACAGGGCTGAGACCCAGTACTTC
TRBV2,TRBD1,.,TRBJ1-6,CASSEAGTGSSPLHF,TGTGCCAGCAGTGAAGCCGGGACAGGGAGTTCACCCCTCCACTTT
TRBV7-6,.,.,TRBJ2-7,CASSLSTVDPSYEQYF,TGTGCCAGCAGCTTGAGTACAGTCGACCCCTCCTACGAGCAGTACTTC
TRBV6-5,.,.,TRBJ1-5,CASSHSRGSGQPQHF,TGTGCCAGCAGCCACTCACGAGGGAGTGGTCAGCCCCAGCATTTT
TRBV11-2,.,few,TRBJ1-1,CAGRQLSNTEAFF,TGTGCCGGACGACAGCTCTCGAACACTGAAGCTTTCTTT
TRBV7-2,.,.,TRBJ1-4,CASSFGGGGGSEKLFF,TGTGCCAGCAGCTTTGGGGGGGGAGGGGGTAGCGAAAAACTGTTTTTT
TRBV11-2,.,.,TRBJ1-1,CASGYLNTEAFF,TGTGCCAGCGGCTACTTGAACACTGAAGCTTTCTTT
TRBV7-3,TRBD2,.,TRBJ2-3,CASSSPSGTSGSASTDTQYF,TGTGCCAGCAGCTCGCCCTCCGGGACTAGCGGGAGTGCTAGCACAGATACGCAGTATTTT
TRBV14,.,.,TRBJ1-2,CASSRDLQGAYGYTF,TGTGCCAGCAGCCGCGACCTCCAAGGGGCGTATGGCTACACCTTC
TRBV5-5,TRBD1,few,TRBJ1-1,CASSSTGGNTEAFF,TGTGCCAGCAGCTCGACAGGGGGGAACACTGAAGCTTTCTTT
TRBV18,.,.,TRBJ2-3,CASSPGDRPLGDTQYF,TGTGCCAGCTCACCAGGCGACAGGCCATTGGGAGATACGCAGTATTTT
TRBV6-6,.,.,TRBJ2-7,CASSYSGQGWNEQYF,TGTGCCAGCAGTTACTCAGGCCAGGGTTGGAACGAGCAGTACTTC
TRBV7-6,TRBD2,.,TRBJ2-6,CASSPLGLAAPGANVLTF,TGTGCCAGCAGCCCCCTGGGACTAGCGGCACCGGGGGCCAACGTCCTGACTTTC